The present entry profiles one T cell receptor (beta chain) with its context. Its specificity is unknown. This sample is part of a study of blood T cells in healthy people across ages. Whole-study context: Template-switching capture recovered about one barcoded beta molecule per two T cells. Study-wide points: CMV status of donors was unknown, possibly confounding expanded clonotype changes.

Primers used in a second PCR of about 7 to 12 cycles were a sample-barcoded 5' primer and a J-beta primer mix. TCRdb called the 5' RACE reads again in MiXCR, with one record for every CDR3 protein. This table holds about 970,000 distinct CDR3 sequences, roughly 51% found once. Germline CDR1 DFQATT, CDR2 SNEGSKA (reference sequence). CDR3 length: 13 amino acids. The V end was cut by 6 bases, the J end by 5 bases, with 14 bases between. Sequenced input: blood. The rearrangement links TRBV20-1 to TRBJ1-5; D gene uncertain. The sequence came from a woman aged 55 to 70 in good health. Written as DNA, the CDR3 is TGCAGTGCCACCGCCAGACCGGATCAGCCCCAGCATTTT. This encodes CSATARPDQPQHF.